The 27 T cell receptor beta chains below all came from one sample that was sequenced in a study of cytomegalovirus exposure and HLA in healthy donors. The assay was immunoSEQ multiplex PCR, and TCRdb's table has in-frame clones only and misses some. The sample consists of about 190,000 clones, around 88% of them appearing once. Sequenced input: PBMCs. The receptors shown here come from a woman between 18 and 29 years old in good health and CMV-seronegative.

This clone was counted a single time. CDR3 coding DNA: TGCGCCAGCAGCTTAGATCAGAATGAGCAGTTCTTC. This translates into CASSLDQNEQFF. The chain uses TRBV5-1 and TRBJ2-1; D unclear. From germline, CDR1 is SGHRS and CDR2 YFSETQ. Trimming left V 2 bases short and J 7 bases short, with 7 bases between. The CDR3 has 12 amino acids.

This clone was observed a handful of times. The gene calls are TRBV7-9 and TRBJ2-1; perhaps TRBD1 as D (5 bases). The CDR3 is made up of 12 amino acids. From germline, CDR1 is SEHNR and CDR2 FQNEAQ (reference sequence). Trimming stripped 3 bases from V and 7 bases from J, with 7 bases between. The CDR3 here is CASSFSGNEQFF. The CDR3 DNA reads as TGTGCCAGCAGCTTTTCAGGGAATGAGCAGTTCTTC. Complete variable domain (other parts from reference TRBV7-9 and TRBJ2-1): DTGVSQNPRHKITKRGQNVTFRCDPISEHNRLYWYRQTLGQGPEFLTYFQNEAQLEKSRLLSDRFSAERPKGSFSTLEIQRTEQGDSAMYLCASSFSGNEQFFGPGTRLTVL.

The rearrangement uses TRBV2 and TRBJ2-3, with TRBD1 as a possible D gene (6 bases). Trimming stripped 6 bases from V and 5 bases from J, with 18 bases between. CDR3 length: 15 residues. From germline, CDR1 is SNHLY and CDR2 FYNNEI. The CDR3 region is CASRQTGIGIDTQYF. The CDR3 coding sequence is TGTGCCAGCAGGCAGACAGGAATCGGCATAGATACGCAGTATTTT.

The chain recombines TRBV6-1 with TRBJ2-1; unclear D gene. The V and J ends lost 4 bases and 10 bases respectively, with 14 bases between them. The CDR3 is made up of 13 amino acids. Germline V lookup: CDR1 MNHNS, CDR2 SASEGT. The CDR3 is CASSVGPPTEQFF. The CDR3 coding sequence is TGTGCCAGCAGTGTGGGCCCACCCACGGAGCAGTTCTTC.

This clone was observed a handful of times. CDR3 coding DNA: TGTGCCAGCAGCCACTTGACAGGGCTAGGACCTAACTACGAGCAGTACTTC. Its protein is CASSHLTGLGPNYEQYF. J is TRBJ2-7 and V is TRBV14; 7 bases are a match to TRBD1. After removal of 3 bases from V and 3 bases from J, the junction contained 14 bases not matched to a gene. There are 17 residues in the CDR3. Per the germline V gene, CDR1 is SGHDN and CDR2 is FVKESK.

Here the CDR3 DNA reads TGCGCCAGCAGCCAGCCCGGGAGGAGCTCCTACAATGAGCAGTTCTTC. This codes for CASSQPGRSSYNEQFF. The chain carries TRBV4-1 and TRBJ2-1; TRBD2 agrees at 7 bases. Unmatched junction bases numbered 5, after V lost 3 bases and J lost 0 bases. In germline, CDR1 is MGHRA, CDR2 YSYEKL. CDR3 length: 16 residues.

The chain couples TRBV7-6 to TRBJ1-5; 7 nucleotides align to TRBD1. The J segment lost 1 base and the V segment lost 4 bases, leaving 7 bases of the junction unmatched. Germline CDR1 reads SGHVS; CDR2 reads FNYEAQ. The CDR3 totals 16 residues. The CDR3 protein is CASSSATGISNQPQHF. Written as DNA, the CDR3 is TGTGCCAGCAGCTCCGCGACAGGGATCAGCAATCAGCCCCAGCATTTT.

This clone was detected only once. The chain joins TRBV2 to TRBJ1-5; D may be TRBD1 (5 bases). Germline CDR1 reads SNHLY; CDR2 reads FYNNEI. The CDR3 consists of 14 residues. Trimming pared 7 bases from V and 3 bases from J, leaving 13 bases between. The CDR3 DNA reads as TGTGCCAGCACCGCCCAGGGTCCCAATCAGCCCCAGCATTTT. Protein: CASTAQGPNQPQHF.

This chain joins TRBV5-1 and TRBJ1-4, with D unclear. Trimming removed 3 bases at V and 8 bases at J, with 14 bases between. This CDR3 is 14 amino acids long. Germline CDR1 and CDR2: SGHRS and YFSETQ. CDR3 coding DNA: TGCGCCAGCAGCTCGGGGAGGGTGGAAGAAAAACTGTTTTTT. It is translated as CASSSGRVEEKLFF.

The V gene is TRBV11-2, the J gene TRBJ1-1; TRBD1 is a possible D gene (6 bases). V shed 3 bases and J shed 1 base, with 15 bases lying between them. The length of the CDR3 is 16 residues. The germline V gene encodes CDR1 SGHAT and CDR2 FQNNGV. CDR3 sequence: CASSFSIRQENTEAFF. CDR3 coding DNA: TGTGCCAGCAGCTTCTCGATTAGACAGGAGAACACTGAAGCTTTCTTT.

This clone was recorded only once. This chain joins TRBV7-2 and TRBJ2-1, with D possibly TRBD2 on 5 matching bases. Trimming stripped 5 bases from V and 3 bases from J, with 14 bases between. Germline V CDR1 and CDR2: SGHTA, FQGNSA. The CDR3 spans 15 residues. The CDR3 coding sequence is TGTGCCAGCAGCCCCCCGGTTGGGAGCTACAATGAGCAGTTCTTC. It is translated as CASSPPVGSYNEQFF.

The gene calls are TRBV18 and TRBJ1-1; TRBD1 is a possible D gene (6 bases). In germline, CDR1 is KGHSH, CDR2 LQKENI. Trimming left V 1 base short and J 7 bases short, with 10 bases between. The CDR3 contains 13 residues. For the CDR3, the DNA is TGTGCCAGCTCACCACTTTCGGACAGTGAAGCTTTCTTT. It yields the protein CASSPLSDSEAFF.

The J gene is TRBJ2-2, the V gene TRBV7-3; 11 positions match TRBD2. With V trimmed by 5 bases and J by 6 bases, 5 bases remained unmatched. Germline CDR1 SGHTA, CDR2 FQGTGA. CDR3 size: 15 residues. CDR3 protein: CASSPSGGKAGELFF. CDR3 bases: TGTGCCAGCAGCCCTAGCGGGGGGAAGGCCGGGGAGCTGTTTTTT.

Only one count was recorded for this clone. The chain is built from TRBV6-5 and TRBJ2-5; 7 bases align to TRBD2. CDR1 and CDR2 from the germline V gene are MNHEY and SVGAGI. This CDR3 region has 14 residues. V was pared by 5 bases and J by 4 bases, with 7 bases of the junction left unmatched. This CDR3 is CASSTRLAAETQYF. For the CDR3, the DNA is TGTGCCAGCAGTACAAGACTAGCCGCAGAGACCCAGTACTTC.

This clone was seen a single time. The rearrangement links TRBV6-1 to TRBJ1-5; D is unclear. V lost 7 bases to trimming and J lost 6 bases, with 16 bases between them. From germline, CDR1 is MNHNS and CDR2 SASEGT. The CDR3 spans 14 residues. The CDR3 protein is CASMADLGGQPQHF. CDR3 DNA sequence: TGTGCCAGCATGGCGGACCTGGGAGGTCAGCCCCAGCATTTT.

The V gene is TRBV2, the J gene TRBJ2-5; a possible D gene is TRBD1 (5 bases). Trimming removed 8 bases from V and 0 bases from J, with 10 bases in between. Germline V gives CDR1 SNHLY, CDR2 FYNNEI. The CDR3 is 13 residues long. The CDR3 here is CASGASYQETQYF. DNA for the CDR3: TGTGCCAGCGGGGCGTCCTACCAAGAGACCCAGTACTTC. The whole variable domain, filled in from reference TRBV2 and TRBJ2-5, reads EPEVTQTPSHQVTQMGQEVILRCVPISNHLYFYWYRQILGQKVEFLVSFYNNEISEKSEIFDDQFSVERPDGSNFTLKIRSTKLEDSAMYFCASGASYQETQYFGPGTRLLVL.

The chain carries TRBV11-1 and TRBJ1-6; unclear D gene. In germline, CDR1 is SGHAT, CDR2 FQDESV (reference sequence). The CDR3 covers 14 residues. Trimming took 3 bases from V and 7 from J, leaving 10 bases between them. The CDR3, as DNA: TGTGCCAGCAGCTTGGGCCAACTCAATTCACCCCTCCACTTT. Its protein product is CASSLGQLNSPLHF.

The chain recombines TRBV7-6 with TRBJ2-1; 12 nucleotides line up with TRBD2. CDR1 is SGHVS, CDR2 FNYEAQ, per germline. V gave up 5 bases and J gave up 4 bases; unmatched junction bases: 3. The CDR3 extends over 15 amino acids. This CDR3 is CASSRLAGDYNEQFF. CDR3 bases: TGTGCCAGCAGCCGACTAGCGGGAGATTACAATGAGCAGTTCTTC.

The rearrangement links TRBV30 to TRBJ2-1, with D perhaps TRBD1 (5 bases). Per germline, CDR1 GTSNPN and CDR2 SVGIG (reference sequence). The germline V and J ends were trimmed by 0 bases and 13 bases, with 13 bases remaining between them. This CDR3 has 12 amino acids. This CDR3 is CAWSVPAGRQFF. DNA of the CDR3: TGTGCCTGGAGTGTACCGGCAGGGCGACAGTTCTTC. Using reference TRBV30 and TRBJ2-1 for the parts outside the CDR3, the full variable domain is SQTIHQWPATLVQPVGSPLSLECTVEGTSNPNLYWYRQAAGRGLQLLFYSVGIGQISSEVPQNLSASRPQDRQFILSSKKLLLSDSGFYLCAWSVPAGRQFFGPGTRLTVL.

This rearrangement joins TRBV6-5 to TRBJ2-1; no reliable D call. From germline, CDR1 is MNHEY and CDR2 SVGAGI. The CDR3 runs 14 residues. V gave up 5 bases and J gave up 4 bases, with 12 bases separating them. CDR3 loop: CASSPGESYNEQFF. The CDR3 coding sequence is TGTGCCAGCAGTCCCGGAGAGAGTTACAATGAGCAGTTCTTC.

V usage is TRBV5-1 and J usage is TRBJ2-5; 14 nucleotides agree with TRBD2. This CDR3 contains 15 residues. The germline V gene has CDR1 SGHRS and CDR2 YFSETQ. The ends lost 3 bases at V and 4 bases at J; junction bases unmatched: 2. CDR3 amino acids: CASSWGTSGGETQYF. In DNA form, the CDR3 reads TGCGCCAGCAGCTGGGGGACTAGCGGGGGAGAGACCCAGTACTTC.

In this sample, this clone turned up once. The V gene is TRBV4-1, the J gene TRBJ2-7; 12 bases align to TRBD2. Trimming removed 1 base from V and 1 base from J; junction bases left unmatched: 5. Germline-derived CDR1 and CDR2 are MGHRA and YSYEKL. The CDR3 has 17 residues. For the CDR3, the DNA is TGCGCCAGCAGCCAAGGGGGGACTAGCGGGCTTTCCTACGAGCAGTACTTC. Translated: CASSQGGTSGLSYEQYF.

This chain links TRBV27 with TRBJ2-7, with 7 bases fitting TRBD1. The V gene's germline CDR1 is MNHEY and CDR2 SMNVEV (reference sequence). Germline trimming cut 0 bases from V and 3 bases from J; bases unmatched to any gene: 2. This CDR3 comprises 14 residues. The DNA of the CDR3 is TGTGCCAGCAGTTTATCGCGACAGGGCTACGAGCAGTACTTC. Translated, it gives CASSLSRQGYEQYF.

This clone has only a few counts. The rearrangement joins TRBV6-6 to TRBJ1-6, with D unresolved. This CDR3 spans 14 amino acids. Germline assignment: CDR1 MNHNY and CDR2 SVGAGI (reference sequence). V was shortened by 2 bases and J by 8 bases, with 10 bases between the two germline ends. CDR3 loop: CASSYRENDSPLHF. The CDR3, as DNA: TGTGCCAGCAGTTACAGGGAGAACGATTCACCCCTCCACTTT.

J is TRBJ1-5 and V is TRBV5-6; D gene ambiguous. The CDR3 spans 14 residues. CDR1 is SGHDT and CDR2 is YYEEEE in the germline V gene. V lost 1 base to trimming and J lost 6 bases, with 11 bases between them. CDR3 region: CASSLPGFAQPQHF. The DNA for the CDR3 is TGTGCCAGCAGCTTGCCGGGGTTTGCTCAGCCCCAGCATTTT.

This clone came up a few times. The chain combines TRBV2 with TRBJ2-1, with TRBD2 as a possible D gene (6 bases). Germline loops: CDR1 SNHLY, CDR2 FYNNEI. Trimming took off 4 bases at V and 8 bases at J, with 33 bases between the two ends. The CDR3 consists of 20 residues. The CDR3 bases are TGTGCCAGCAGTGGTAGCGTGGGGGGACCAGGGTTCAGTTATACGGATGAGCAGTTCTTC. Translating gives CASSGSVGGPGFSYTDEQFF.

In its sample, this clone was seen a few times. J is TRBJ1-6 and V is TRBV6-4; D unclear. The CDR3 covers 13 residues. CDR1 and CDR2 from the germline V gene are MRHNA and SNTAGT. Trimming removed 3 bases at V and 7 bases at J, with 7 bases between. CDR3 region: CASSEEPNSPLHF. The CDR3 DNA reads TGTGCCAGCAGTGAGGAGCCCAATTCACCCCTCCACTTT.